This is a list of T cell receptor beta chains from one sample in a study of response to subunit inactivated influenza vaccine. MiXCR, applied by TCRdb to the RT-PCR reads, yields one record per CDR3 protein. The repertoire holds fewer than 400,000 distinct CDR3 sequences, with less than 25% as singletons. Sequenced here: PBMCs from blood, sampled about 20 months after vaccination. The receptors derive from a man between 50 and 69 years old who received an inactivated influenza vaccine. Each CDR3 is given with its conserved first and last residue. The D gene is left open where the match is weak. Some rows mark clone size as missing; the rest say once, few, many or name a class of expanded clone.

d_call: NA
j_call: TRBJ1-1
v_call: TRBV5-1
clone_size: NA
cdr3_aa: CASAETVMNTEAFF
cdr3_nt: TGCGCCAGCGCAGAGACAGTTATGAACACTGAAGCTTTCTTT

d_call: TRBD1
j_call: TRBJ1-1
v_call: TRBV29-1
clone_size: few
cdr3_aa: CSADRTGTNTEAFF
cdr3_nt: TGCAGCGCCGACCGGACAGGCACTAACACTGAAGCTTTCTTT

d_call: NA
j_call: TRBJ1-3
v_call: TRBV20-1
clone_size: few
cdr3_aa: CSARDPNSGNTIYF
cdr3_nt: TGCAGTGCTAGAGATCCCAACTCTGGAAACACCATATATTTT

d_call: NA
j_call: TRBJ1-2
v_call: TRBV15
clone_size: many
cdr3_aa: CATSRSAGGYGYTF
cdr3_nt: TGTGCCACCAGCAGATCCGCCGGGGGCTATGGCTACACCTTC

d_call: NA
j_call: TRBJ2-1
v_call: TRBV18
clone_size: many
cdr3_aa: CASSPPGLPPSGEQFF
cdr3_nt: TGTGCCAGCTCACCACCGGGACTGCCCCCGTCGGGTGAGCAGTTCTTC

d_call: TRBD1
j_call: TRBJ2-3
v_call: TRBV12-3/TRBV12-4
clone_size: NA
cdr3_aa: CASAGQVSTDTQYF
cdr3_nt: TGTGCCAGCGCGGGACAGGTTAGCACAGATACGCAGTATTTT

d_call: TRBD1
j_call: TRBJ2-3
v_call: TRBV6-1
clone_size: few
cdr3_aa: CASSPQDRRSTDTQYF
cdr3_nt: TGTGCCAGCAGTCCCCAGGACAGGCGATCCACAGATACGCAGTATTTT

d_call: TRBD2
j_call: TRBJ2-1
v_call: TRBV7-7
clone_size: NA
cdr3_aa: CASSFGSGSSNEQFF
cdr3_nt: TGTGCCAGCAGCTTCGGCAGCGGGAGCAGCAATGAGCAGTTCTTC

d_call: TRBD2
j_call: TRBJ2-3
v_call: TRBV7-2
clone_size: few
cdr3_aa: CASSPWTSGTDTQYF
cdr3_nt: TGTGCCAGCAGCCCCTGGACTAGCGGCACAGATACGCAGTATTTT

d_call: TRBD1
j_call: TRBJ1-5
v_call: TRBV20-1
clone_size: few
cdr3_aa: CRVGQGAGQPQHF
cdr3_nt: TGCAGGGTAGGACAGGGGGCAGGGCAGCCCCAGCATTTT

d_call: NA
j_call: TRBJ1-1
v_call: TRBV7-9
clone_size: few
cdr3_aa: CASSLGGSGGLTEAFF
cdr3_nt: TGTGCCAGCAGCTTAGGGGGATCGGGGGGCCTCACTGAAGCTTTCTTT

d_call: TRBD1
j_call: TRBJ1-4
v_call: TRBV7-6
clone_size: few
cdr3_aa: CASSSRNRGSGEKLFF
cdr3_nt: TGTGCCAGCAGCTCCCGGAACAGGGGAAGCGGTGAAAAACTGTTTTTT

d_call: NA
j_call: TRBJ1-2
v_call: TRBV6-1
clone_size: few
cdr3_aa: CASSEGTGMTNYGYTF
cdr3_nt: TGTGCCAGCAGTGAAGGGACGGGGATGACTAACTATGGCTACACCTTC

d_call: TRBD1
j_call: TRBJ1-3
v_call: TRBV7-9
clone_size: NA
cdr3_aa: CASSTGQGFSGNTIYF
cdr3_nt: TGTGCCAGCAGCACGGGACAGGGCTTCTCTGGAAACACCATATATTTT

d_call: NA
j_call: TRBJ2-7
v_call: TRBV19
clone_size: NA
cdr3_aa: CASSISTGFYEQYF
cdr3_nt: TGTGCCAGTAGTATATCTACCGGATTCTACGAGCAGTACTTC

d_call: NA
j_call: TRBJ2-2
v_call: TRBV20-1
clone_size: NA
cdr3_aa: CSARDVLGEAYTGELFF
cdr3_nt: TGCAGTGCTAGAGATGTTTTGGGGGAGGCGTACACCGGGGAGCTGTTTTTT